This T cell receptor (beta chain) was identified during a study of T cell responses to AZD1222 COVID-19 vaccine. Study observations and caveats: Increases in Spike-specific TCR breadth and depth were seen after two AZD1222 doses. Recipients of AZD1222 seropositive at baseline numbered only 6 or 7. Donors skewed white British and female; clonal diversity was possibly underestimated.

In the case of this clone: Its target is unknown.

The repertoire was sequenced with immunoSEQ multiplex PCR; TCRdb's copy has only in-frame clones and lacks some. The table has about 120,000 clones, about 90% seen once; the top ten hold approximately 5.9%. The ends lost 2 bases at V and 8 bases at J; junction bases unmatched: 10. CDR1 is SGHDN, CDR2 FVKESK, per germline. CDR3 size: 18 residues. Here the sequenced sample was peripheral blood, taken on day 0 of AZD1222 vaccination. The TCR was taken from an adult in good health. The chain employs TRBV14 and TRBJ2-2, with 14 bases aligning to TRBD2. The CDR3 nucleotides read TGTGCCAGCAGCCAACCCCGACTAGCGGGAGGGCCGGAAGGGGAGCTGTTTTTT. Its protein product is CASSQPRLAGGPEGELFF.